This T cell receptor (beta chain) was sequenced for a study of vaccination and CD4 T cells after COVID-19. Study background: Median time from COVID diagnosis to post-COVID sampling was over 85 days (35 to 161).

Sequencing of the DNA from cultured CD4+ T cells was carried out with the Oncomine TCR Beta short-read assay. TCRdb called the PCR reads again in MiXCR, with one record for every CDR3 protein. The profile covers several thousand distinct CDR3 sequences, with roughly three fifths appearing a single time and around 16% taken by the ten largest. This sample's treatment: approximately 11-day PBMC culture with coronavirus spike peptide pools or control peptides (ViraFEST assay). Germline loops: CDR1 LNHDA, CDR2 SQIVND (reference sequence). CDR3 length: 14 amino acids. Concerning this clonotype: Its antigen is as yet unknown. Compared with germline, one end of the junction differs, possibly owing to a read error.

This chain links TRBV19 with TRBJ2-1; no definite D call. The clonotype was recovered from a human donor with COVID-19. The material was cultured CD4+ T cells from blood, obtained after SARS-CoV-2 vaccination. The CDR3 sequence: CVSSMGPANNEQFF. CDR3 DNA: TGTGTCAGTAGTATGGGCCCAGCAAACAATGAGCAGTTCTTC.